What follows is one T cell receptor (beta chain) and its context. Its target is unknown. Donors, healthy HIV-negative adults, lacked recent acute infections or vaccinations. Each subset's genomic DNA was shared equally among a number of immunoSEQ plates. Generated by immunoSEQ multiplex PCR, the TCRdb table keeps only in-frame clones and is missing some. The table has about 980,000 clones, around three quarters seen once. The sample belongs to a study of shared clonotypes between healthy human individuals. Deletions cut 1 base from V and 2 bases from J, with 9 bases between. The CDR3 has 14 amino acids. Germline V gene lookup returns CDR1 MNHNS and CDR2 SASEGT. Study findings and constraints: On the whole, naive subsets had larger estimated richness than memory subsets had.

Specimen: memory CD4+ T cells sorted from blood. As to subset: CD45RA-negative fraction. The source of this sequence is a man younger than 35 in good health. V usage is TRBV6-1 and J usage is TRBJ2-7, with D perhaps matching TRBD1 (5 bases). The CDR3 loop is CASSEGGPTYEQYF. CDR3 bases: TGTGCCAGCAGTGAAGGGGGCCCTACCTACGAGCAGTACTTC.